This T cell receptor beta chain came from a study of blood T cell repertoires in COVID-19. In the study's own analysis: Amplifying reference gene primers gave estimates of nucleated cell counts. Here immunoSEQ multiplex PCR was the method, and the copy in TCRdb shows in-frame clones only, minus some. V, J and clone size reflect that table, while D and trimming were determined from the DNA. In the table there are about 200,000 clones, around 80% of which are singletons. Germline V gene sequence: CDR1 LNHDA, CDR2 SQIVND (reference sequence). The length of the CDR3 is 15 residues. The J segment lost 2 bases and the V segment lost 3 bases, leaving 6 bases of the junction unmatched.

This sequence originates from a human donor in a cohort sampled during active COVID-19. V usage is TRBV19 and J usage is TRBJ2-7; 8 bases are a match to TRBD1. The sequenced sample consisted of peripheral blood. The CDR3 DNA reads as TGTGCCAGTAGTATGACAGGGGACTCTCCCTACGAGCAGTACTTC. This sequence encodes CASSMTGDSPYEQYF.